One sample yielded the 21 T cell receptor beta chains listed below, sequenced in a study of T cells in Graves' hyperthyroidism and ophthalmopathy. Amplification of TCR beta CDR3 regions was performed using RNA transcripts as template. A first-round RT-PCR of the TCR CDR3 used the HTBI primer set. In TCRdb, the multiplex PCR reads were re-called with MiXCR into one record per CDR3 protein. Of approximately 400,000 distinct CDR3 sequences in the sample, about 18% are singletons; the top ten hold 3% to 4.5%. Material for sequencing was blood. These TCRs come from a woman aged 18 to 35 with Graves' hyperthyroidism.

At least ten counts were recorded for this clonotype. This chain links TRBV12-3 or TRBV12-4 with TRBJ2-7, with D maybe TRBD2 (6 bases). The CDR3 loop spans 14 amino acids. With 5 bases removed from V and 3 bases from J, the gap between germline ends came to 14 bases. The DNA for the CDR3 is TGTGCCAGCAGTCCCGGACTACCAAACTACGAGCAGTACTTC. As protein: CASSPGLPNYEQYF.

This clonotype has a count of ten or more. The rearrangement links TRBV30 to TRBJ1-2; D not resolved. CDR1 and CDR2 (germline): GTSNPN, SVGIG (reference sequence). The V gene lost 2 bases and the J gene lost 6 bases, with 16 bases spanning the gap. The length of the CDR3 is 14 residues. CDR3 sequence: CAWSPNEAWNGYTF. In nucleotides, the CDR3 is TGTGCCTGGAGTCCCAATGAAGCATGGAATGGCTACACCTTC.

The V call is TRBV12-3 or TRBV12-4, the J call TRBJ2-2, with 8 bases lining up with TRBD1. The CDR3 totals 15 residues. With V trimmed by 6 bases and J by 5 bases, 8 bases remained unmatched. CDR3 in amino acids: CASSPQGARTGELFF. CDR3 sequence (DNA): TGTGCCAGCAGCCCGCAGGGGGCGCGGACCGGGGAGCTGTTTTTT.

This clonotype was recorded at least ten times. The V gene is TRBV28, the J gene TRBJ2-3; 9 nucleotides agree with TRBD1. From germline, CDR1 is MDHEN and CDR2 SYDVKM. The V and J ends lost 7 bases and 2 bases, in that order; junction bases with no gene match: 4. This CDR3 spans 14 amino acids. The chain's CDR3 is CASNTGGHTDTQYF. The CDR3 coding sequence is TGTGCCAGCAACACAGGGGGCCACACAGATACGCAGTATTTT.

This clonotype was observed many times. The V call is TRBV20-1, the J call TRBJ1-5, with 8 nucleotides matching TRBD1. Trimming cost V 3 bases and J 7 bases; bases outside gene matches: 11. The germline CDR1 and CDR2 sequences are DFQATT and SNEGSKA (reference sequence). CDR3 length equals 15 residues. The CDR3 DNA reads as TGCAGTGCTAGGGACAGGGCGGGTTCCTACCAGCCCCAGCATTTT. This translates into CSARDRAGSYQPQHF.

This clonotype showed up many times. The V call is TRBV28, the J call TRBJ1-1, with a tentative D call TRBD1 (5 bases). Trimming stripped 5 bases from V and 5 bases from J, with 15 bases between. This CDR3 has 14 amino acids. Germline V gene lookup returns CDR1 MDHEN and CDR2 SYDVKM. CDR3 in DNA: TGTGCCAGCAGTCCTCGGTTGGGGGGGACTGAAGCTTTCTTT. Translating it yields CASSPRLGGTEAFF.

In its sample, this clonotype was seen many times. V is TRBV4-2 and J is TRBJ2-7; 9 nucleotides line up with TRBD2. Germline loops: CDR1 LGHNA, CDR2 YNFKEQ. Trimming took 1 base from V and 5 from J; bases not matched to a gene: 6. The CDR3 runs 15 residues. CDR3 bases: TGTGCCAGCAGCCAAGGGGCTAGCGGGGTTGACGAGCAGTACTTC. Protein sequence: CASSQGASGVDEQYF.

The rearrangement uses TRBV6-5 and TRBJ2-5; D not certain. Trimming shortened V by 8 bases and J by 4 bases, and 11 bases separated the two germline ends. Germline values: CDR1 MNHEY, CDR2 SVGAGI. There are 12 residues in the CDR3. CDR3 in DNA: TGTGCCAGCGGGTCCCTGGGAGAGACCCAGTACTTC. Protein sequence: CASGSLGETQYF.

There are many counts of this clonotype. The chain joins TRBV15 to TRBJ2-5, with D unclear. V was trimmed by 5 bases and J by 7 bases, leaving 11 bases between them. Germline V CDR1 and CDR2: LNHNV, YYDKDF (reference sequence). The CDR3 has 12 amino acids. The CDR3 nucleotides are TGTGCCACCAGCGATTTCCTGGGGACCCAGTACTTC. Translated, it gives CATSDFLGTQYF.

The sample holds many counts of this clonotype. This chain connects TRBV6-1 to TRBJ1-2; D call uncertain. CDR1 is MNHNS, CDR2 SASEGT, per germline. The CDR3 length is 11 residues. V was pared by 6 bases and J by 8 bases, with 10 bases between. CDR3 region: CASRETQGYTF. The CDR3 coding sequence is TGTGCCAGCAGAGAAACCCAAGGCTACACCTTC.

The J gene is TRBJ1-1, the V gene TRBV6-1, with unresolved D. V was clipped by 2 bases and J by 1 base, with 14 bases between them. The CDR3 covers 16 residues. Germline assignment: CDR1 MNHNS and CDR2 SASEGT. Written as DNA, the CDR3 is TGTGCCAGCAGTGAAAGTTGGGAACGCCCGAACACTGAAGCTTTCTTT. Its translation: CASSESWERPNTEAFF.

This clonotype occurred many times. J is TRBJ2-7 and V is TRBV12-3 or TRBV12-4; weak D call: TRBD1 (6 bases). This CDR3 contains 13 residues. V lost 6 bases and J lost 5, with 14 bases in between. This chain's CDR3 is CASRRGAGDEQYF. CDR3 DNA sequence: TGTGCCAGCAGGAGAGGGGCAGGGGACGAGCAGTACTTC.

This clonotype was seen only a few times. V usage is TRBV11-2 and J usage is TRBJ2-7; maybe TRBD2 (7 bases). The CDR3 sequence is 15 residues long. The germline CDR1 and CDR2 sequences are SGHAT and FQNNGV. Trimming took off 5 bases at V and 2 bases at J, with 16 bases between the two ends. The CDR3 bases are TGTGCCAGCAGCGGCGTGCGGGGGCCTACCTACGAGCAGTACTTC. Amino acid sequence: CASSGVRGPTYEQYF.

A word on this clonotype: Possible read error: a much larger clone is one base away. The V call is TRBV2, the J call TRBJ1-5; tentatively, D is TRBD1 (5 bases). CDR3 size: 13 residues. Germline V gene lookup returns CDR1 SNHLY and CDR2 FYNNEI. CDR3 loop: CASRVEGSQPQDF. CDR3 DNA: TGTGCCAGCAGGGTGGAGGGGAGCCAGCCCCAGGATTTT.

This clonotype was counted at least ten times. This chain links TRBV20-1 with TRBJ1-5, with 10 bases that match TRBD1. The V gene's germline CDR1 is DFQATT and CDR2 SNEGSKA (reference sequence). The CDR3 consists of 12 residues. The V gene end was trimmed by 6 bases and the J gene end by 8 bases; junction bases not matched to a gene: 4. The CDR3 loop reads CSAPGQGKPQHF. The DNA for the CDR3 is TGCAGTGCCCCGGGACAGGGGAAGCCCCAGCATTTT.

At least ten counts were recorded for this clonotype. The chain carries TRBV20-1 and TRBJ2-2, with 10 bases that match TRBD2. The CDR3 runs 16 residues. Germline assignment: CDR1 DFQATT and CDR2 SNEGSKA (reference sequence). The V and J ends lost 3 bases and 2 bases, in that order; junction bases with no gene match: 6. CDR3 sequence: CSARVLAGSNTGELFF. CDR3 nucleotide sequence: TGCAGTGCTAGGGTACTAGCGGGGTCAAACACCGGGGAGCTGTTTTTT.

There are many counts of this clonotype. J is TRBJ2-5 and V is TRBV7-3, with 9 positions matching TRBD1. CDR1 SGHTA and CDR2 FQGTGA come from the germline V gene. Trimming removed 5 bases from V and 6 bases from J; junction bases left unmatched: 7. This CDR3 is 14 amino acids long. The DNA for the CDR3 is TGTGCCAGCAGCCCCGGGACAGGGATGCAGACCCAGTACTTC. It translates to CASSPGTGMQTQYF.

This clonotype was seen repeatedly, ten times or more. This sequence joins TRBV7-3 and TRBJ1-1; D gene ambiguous. Germline loops: CDR1 SGHTA, CDR2 FQGTGA. The CDR3 spans 13 residues. Trimming left V 3 bases short and J 0 bases short, with 5 bases between. CDR3 nucleotide sequence: TGTGCCAGCAGCTTTGGGATGAACACTGAAGCTTTCTTT. Its translation is CASSFGMNTEAFF.

This clonotype was detected many times. The chain combines TRBV27 with TRBJ1-2; 7 bases line up with TRBD1. The J segment lost 4 bases and the V segment lost 6 bases, leaving 5 bases of the junction unmatched. CDR1 and CDR2 (germline): MNHEY, SMNVEV (reference sequence). CDR3 length: 13 residues. DNA of the CDR3: TGTGCCAGCAGGACCTGGGACAGCTATGGCTACACCTTC. Translated: CASRTWDSYGYTF.

This clonotype was picked up many times. The gene calls are TRBV27 and TRBJ1-1; D uncertain. Trimming cost V 0 bases and J 4 bases, with 9 bases left between them. Germline V gene sequence: CDR1 MNHEY, CDR2 SMNVEV (reference sequence). The CDR3 is 14 amino acids. The CDR3 region is CASSLSGSGTEAFF. The CDR3 nucleotides are TGTGCCAGCAGTTTATCGGGGTCGGGCACTGAAGCTTTCTTT.

Many counts were recorded for this clonotype. J is TRBJ1-1 and V is TRBV20-1, with D possibly matching TRBD1 (6 bases). Germline assignment: CDR1 DFQATT and CDR2 SNEGSKA (reference sequence). V was pared by 5 bases and J by 4 bases, with 14 bases between. The CDR3 totals 13 residues. CDR3 protein: CSASLLRGTEAFF. DNA of the CDR3: TGCAGTGCTTCCCTACTCAGGGGCACTGAAGCTTTCTTT.